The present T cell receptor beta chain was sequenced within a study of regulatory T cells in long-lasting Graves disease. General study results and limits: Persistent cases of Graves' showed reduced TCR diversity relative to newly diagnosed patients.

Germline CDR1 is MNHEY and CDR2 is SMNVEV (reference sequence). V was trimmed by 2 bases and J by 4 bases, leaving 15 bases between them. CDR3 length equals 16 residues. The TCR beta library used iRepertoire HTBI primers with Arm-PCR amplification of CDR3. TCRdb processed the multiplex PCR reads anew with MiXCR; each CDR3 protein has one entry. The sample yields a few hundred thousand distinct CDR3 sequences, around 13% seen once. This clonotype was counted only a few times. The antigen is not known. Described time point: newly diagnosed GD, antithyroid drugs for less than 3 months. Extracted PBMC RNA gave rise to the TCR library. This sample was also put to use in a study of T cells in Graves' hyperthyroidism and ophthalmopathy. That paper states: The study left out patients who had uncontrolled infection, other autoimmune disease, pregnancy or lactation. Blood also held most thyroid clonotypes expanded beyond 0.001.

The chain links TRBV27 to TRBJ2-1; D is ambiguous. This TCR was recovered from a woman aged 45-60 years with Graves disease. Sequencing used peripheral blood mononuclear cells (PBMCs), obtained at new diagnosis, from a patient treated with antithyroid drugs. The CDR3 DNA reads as TGTGCCAGCAGTTTAACCCCGCGCGCCGGATACAATGAGCAGTTCTTC. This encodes CASSLTPRAGYNEQFF.